Listed below are T cell receptor beta chains from one sample, sequenced in a study of cytomegalovirus exposure and HLA in healthy donors. The repertoire was sequenced with immunoSEQ multiplex PCR; TCRdb's copy has only in-frame clones and lacks some. The sample contains around 170,000 clones, 82% of which appear only once. Sample: PBMCs. These receptors were obtained from a man aged 35-49 years in good health and CMV-seronegative. The CDR3 runs from the conserved cysteine through the conserved F or W. The D gene is left open where the match is weak. Clone size, where shown, is once, few, many, or a class for clones that have expanded.

V	size	D	J	CDR3	DNA
TRBV19	-	TRBD1	TRBJ2-3	CASTDRGPEFRQADTQYF	TGTGCCAGTACCGACAGGGGGCCCGAGTTTCGGCAGGCAGATACGCAGTATTTT
TRBV19	-	-	TRBJ1-5	CASSDGQTLRPQHF	TGTGCCAGTAGCGACGGACAGACCCTGCGGCCCCAGCATTTT
TRBV7-2	-	TRBD2	TRBJ2-7	CASSLWAATSGNEQYF	TGTGCCAGCAGCTTGTGGGCTGCGACTAGCGGGAACGAGCAGTACTTC
TRBV30	-	-	TRBJ1-2	CAWSSGAVGYTF	TGTGCCTGGAGTTCAGGGGCTGTGGGCTACACCTTC
TRBV4-3	-	-	TRBJ1-1	CASSQEYLLMNTEAFF	TGCGCCAGCAGCCAAGAGTATCTTTTAATGAACACTGAAGCTTTCTTT
TRBV6-5	few	-	TRBJ2-2	CASSSARELFF	TGTGCCAGCAGTTCAGCGCGGGAGCTGTTTTTT
TRBV13	few	TRBD2	TRBJ2-3	CASSEGLAGAIRADTQYF	TGTGCCAGCAGCGAAGGACTAGCGGGGGCCATCCGGGCAGATACGCAGTATTTT
TRBV6-5	-	-	TRBJ2-3	CASSYSQGKDTQYF	TGTGCCAGCAGTTACTCCCAGGGTAAAGATACGCAGTATTTT
TRBV4-1	once	TRBD2	TRBJ2-7	CASSQEGGFGRGFSYEQYF	TGCGCCAGCAGCCAAGAAGGTGGATTCGGGCGGGGGTTCTCCTACGAGCAGTACTTC
TRBV30	-	-	TRBJ1-1	CAWSVMQGHTEAFF	TGTGCCTGGAGTGTAATGCAGGGTCATACTGAAGCTTTCTTT
TRBV9	-	-	TRBJ1-5	CASSVGVISDQPQHF	TGTGCCAGCAGCGTAGGTGTGATTAGCGATCAGCCCCAGCATTTT
TRBV19	-	TRBD1	TRBJ2-7	CASKRTGTSYEQYF	TGTGCCAGTAAGAGGACAGGGACTTCCTACGAGCAGTACTTC
TRBV7-9	-	-	TRBJ1-2	CASSLALEGGYGYTF	TGTGCCAGCAGCTTAGCGCTCGAAGGGGGCTATGGCTACACCTTC
TRBV4-2	-	-	TRBJ2-1	CASSQGDTSGTANEQFF	TGTGCCAGCAGCCAAGGGGACACATCCGGGACGGCCAATGAGCAGTTCTTC
TRBV5-1	-	-	TRBJ2-7	CASSLQASSYEQYF	TGCGCCAGCAGCTTGCAGGCCAGCTCCTACGAGCAGTACTTC
TRBV30	-	TRBD1	TRBJ1-3	CAWGQGAGNTIYF	TGTGCCTGGGGACAGGGGGCTGGAAACACCATATATTTT
TRBV7-2	-	-	TRBJ1-5	CASIEGPGQPQHF	TGTGCCAGCATCGAGGGCCCAGGTCAGCCCCAGCATTTT
TRBV18	-	-	TRBJ1-5	CASSPDRDQPQHF	TGTGCCAGCTCACCGGACAGAGATCAGCCCCAGCATTTT
TRBV4-3	-	TRBD2	TRBJ2-5	CASSQEGGGGFETQYF	TGCGCCAGCAGCCAAGAGGGCGGGGGGGGCTTTGAGACCCAGTACTTC
TRBV11-2	-	TRBD2	TRBJ2-1	CASSLSAGTSGADGNEQFF	TGTGCCAGCAGCCTAAGCGCCGGGACTAGCGGGGCCGACGGCAATGAGCAGTTCTTC
TRBV5-1	-	TRBD2	TRBJ2-1	CASSLGTSIEQFF	TGCGCCAGCAGCTTGGGGACTAGCATTGAGCAGTTCTTC
TRBV5-4	-	TRBD1	TRBJ1-6	CATRQGERNSPLHF	TGTGCCACACGACAGGGGGAAAGGAATTCACCCCTCCACTTT
TRBV30	few	-	TRBJ2-7	CAWSGGGITSSYEQYF	TGTGCCTGGAGTGGTGGGGGGATTACGAGCTCCTACGAGCAGTACTTC
TRBV27	few	TRBD2	TRBJ2-3	CASSLREGVTQYF	TGTGCCAGCAGTTTACGGGAGGGCGTGACGCAGTATTTT
TRBV29-1	-	-	TRBJ2-1	CSVEDQWTVYNEQFF	TGCAGCGTTGAAGATCAATGGACAGTCTACAATGAGCAATTCTTC
TRBV23-1	-	TRBD1	TRBJ1-1	CASSQLPDRDAEAFF	TGCGCCAGCAGTCAACTCCCGGACAGGGACGCTGAAGCTTTCTTT
TRBV6-1	-	TRBD1	TRBJ2-1	CASSEAGQGRNEQFF	TGTGCCAGCAGTGAAGCGGGACAGGGGAGGAATGAGCAGTTCTTC
TRBV30	-	TRBD1	TRBJ1-1	CAWSILISGTGASNTEAFF	TGTGCCTGGAGTATCCTAATATCCGGGACAGGGGCCTCAAACACTGAAGCTTTCTTT